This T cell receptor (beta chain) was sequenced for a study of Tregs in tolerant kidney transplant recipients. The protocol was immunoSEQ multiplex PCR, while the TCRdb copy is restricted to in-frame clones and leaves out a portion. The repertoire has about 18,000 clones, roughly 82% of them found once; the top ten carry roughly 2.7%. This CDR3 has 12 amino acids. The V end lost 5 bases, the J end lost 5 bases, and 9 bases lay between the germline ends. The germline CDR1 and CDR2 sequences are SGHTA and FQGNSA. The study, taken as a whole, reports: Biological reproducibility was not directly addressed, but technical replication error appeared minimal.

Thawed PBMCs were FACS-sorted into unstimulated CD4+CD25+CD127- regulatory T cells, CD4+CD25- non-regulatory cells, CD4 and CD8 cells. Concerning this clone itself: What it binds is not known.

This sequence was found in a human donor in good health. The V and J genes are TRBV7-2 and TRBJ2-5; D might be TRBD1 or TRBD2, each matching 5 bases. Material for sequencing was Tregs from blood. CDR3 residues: CASSRQRETQYF. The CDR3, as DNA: TGTGCCAGCAGCCGACAGCGGGAGACCCAGTACTTC.